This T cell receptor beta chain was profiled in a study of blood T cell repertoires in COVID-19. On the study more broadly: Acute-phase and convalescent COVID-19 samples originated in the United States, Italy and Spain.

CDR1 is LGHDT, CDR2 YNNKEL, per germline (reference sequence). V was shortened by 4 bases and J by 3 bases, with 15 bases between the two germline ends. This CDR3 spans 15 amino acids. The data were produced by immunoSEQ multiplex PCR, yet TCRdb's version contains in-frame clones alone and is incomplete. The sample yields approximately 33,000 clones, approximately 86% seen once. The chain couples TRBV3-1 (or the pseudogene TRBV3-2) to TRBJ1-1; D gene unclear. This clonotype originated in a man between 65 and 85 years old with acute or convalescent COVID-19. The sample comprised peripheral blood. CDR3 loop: CASSPSGSGDTEAFF. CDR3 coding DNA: TGTGCCAGCAGCCCCTCCGGTTCCGGGGACACTGAAGCTTTCTTT.